These 29 T cell receptor beta chains came from one sample sequenced in a study of blood T cell repertoires in COVID-19. Assay used: immunoSEQ multiplex PCR; TCRdb lists only in-frame clones, some missing. The repertoire includes some 140,000 clones, roughly four fifths of them detected once, and 18% sits in the top ten. Input material: PBMCs or T cells enriched from blood (not recorded which). Source of these receptors: a young man who had recovered from COVID-19.

This sequence joins TRBV19 and TRBJ1-5; the match to TRBD1 covers 7 bases. Trimming cost V 5 bases and J 0 bases; bases outside gene matches: 7. There are 16 residues in the CDR3. CDR1 LNHDA and CDR2 SQIVND come from the germline V gene (reference sequence). The CDR3 DNA sequence: TGTGCCAGTAGTTCCGGACAGGCCTTTAGCAATCAGCCCCAGCATTTT. This translates into CASSSGQAFSNQPQHF.

The chain links TRBV24-1 to TRBJ2-2; D might be TRBD1 (5 bases). With 8 bases removed from V and 2 bases from J, the gap between germline ends came to 11 bases. In germline, CDR1 is KGHDR, CDR2 SFDVKD. The CDR3 has 14 residues. This chain's CDR3 is CATMARDNTGELFF. The CDR3 DNA follows: TGTGCCACCATGGCCAGGGATAACACCGGGGAGCTGTTTTTT.

The rearrangement uses TRBV7-3 and TRBJ2-2; TRBD1 might be the D (6 bases). The CDR3 spans 14 residues. Trimming pared 4 bases from V and 5 bases from J, leaving 11 bases between. Germline lookup yields CDR1 SGHTA and CDR2 FQGTGA. The CDR3 loop reads CASSSGARTGELFF. CDR3 sequence (DNA): TGTGCCAGCAGCTCAGGGGCGCGGACCGGGGAGCTGTTTTTT.

The chain uses TRBV7-3 and TRBJ1-1; possibly TRBD1 for D (6 bases). The length of the CDR3 is 15 residues. Trimming cost V 5 bases and J 5 bases, with 18 bases left between them. Per the germline V gene, CDR1 is SGHTA and CDR2 is FQGTGA. In nucleotides, the CDR3 is TGTGCCAGCAGCCCCGATAGCAGGGGTTTGACTGAAGCTTTCTTT. Its protein product is CASSPDSRGLTEAFF.

This clone was counted a few times. J is TRBJ2-3 and V is TRBV5-1; 8 nucleotides agree with TRBD1. The CDR3 extends over 14 amino acids. V gave up 4 bases and J gave up 3 bases; unmatched junction bases: 4. Germline V CDR1 and CDR2: SGHRS, YFSETQ. The CDR3 DNA is TGCGCCAGCAGCGTCGGACAGGGTACAGATACGCAGTATTTT. This sequence encodes CASSVGQGTDTQYF.

The chain carries TRBV18 and TRBJ2-1; 7 bases align to TRBD1. The trim removed 2 bases at V and 7 bases at J, leaving 2 bases unmatched. The CDR3 runs to 13 residues. The germline gives CDR1 KGHSH, CDR2 LQKENI. This CDR3 is CASSPNRGNEQFF. CDR3 nucleotides: TGTGCCAGCTCACCAAACAGGGGTAATGAGCAGTTCTTC.

This clone appeared once. Here the CDR3 reads CASNGDRNGGEQYF. Here the CDR3 DNA reads TGTGCCAGTAATGGGGACAGAAATGGTGGCGAGCAGTACTTC. This chain uses TRBV19 with TRBJ2-7, with TRBD1 identical over 7 bases. From germline, CDR1 is LNHDA and CDR2 SQIVND (reference sequence). The CDR3 length is 14 residues. Trimming cost V 7 bases and J 6 bases; bases outside gene matches: 12.

This clone appeared once. J is TRBJ2-7 and V is TRBV6-5, with a weak D call TRBD1 (6 bases). The CDR3 consists of 13 residues. Looked up from germline, CDR1 is MNHEY and CDR2 is SVGAGI. V dropped 6 bases and J dropped 1 base, with 10 bases sitting between them. The DNA of the CDR3 is TGTGCCAGCAGATTGACAGGATCCTACGAGCAGTACTTC. It encodes CASRLTGSYEQYF.

The CDR3 here is CASSLGAMNTEAFF. The CDR3 DNA is TGTGCCAGCAGCTTAGGTGCTATGAACACTGAAGCTTTCTTT. The chain joins TRBV7-9 to TRBJ1-1, with D uncertain. The ends were cut back, 1 base at V and 0 bases at J, with 6 bases in the middle. The CDR3 sequence is 14 residues long. Germline V gene sequence: CDR1 SEHNR, CDR2 FQNEAQ (reference sequence).

This clone has more than one count but fewer than ten. This chain links TRBV2 with TRBJ2-3; 10 bases map to TRBD2. Trimming removed 6 bases from V and 2 bases from J; junction bases left unmatched: 5. The V gene's germline CDR1 is SNHLY and CDR2 FYNNEI. The CDR3 runs to 15 residues. The CDR3 sequence is CASRIAGGPTDTQYF. As DNA, the CDR3 is TGTGCCAGCAGGATAGCGGGGGGCCCCACAGATACGCAGTATTTT.

The chain has TRBV20-1 and TRBJ1-1; TRBD1 is a possible D gene (6 bases). Germline CDR1 reads DFQATT; CDR2 reads SNEGSKA (reference sequence). V was clipped by 3 bases and J by 1 base, with 12 bases between them. The CDR3 has 14 amino acids. The CDR3 region is CSASPPGQNTEAFF. As DNA, the CDR3 is TGCAGTGCTAGTCCCCCGGGACAGAACACTGAAGCTTTCTTT.

The CDR3 loop is CASSDPGLAGDEDTQYF. In nucleotides, the CDR3 is TGCGCCAGCAGTGACCCGGGACTAGCGGGAGACGAAGATACGCAGTATTTT. The chain employs TRBV10-1 and TRBJ2-3; 14 bases are shared with TRBD2. Germline V gene sequence: CDR1 WNHNN, CDR2 SYGVQD (reference sequence). The CDR3 covers 17 residues. The trim removed 3 bases at V and 5 bases at J, leaving 7 bases unmatched.

The J gene is TRBJ1-2, the V gene TRBV18; weak D call: TRBD1 (5 bases). CDR3 length: 16 residues. Trimming stripped 0 bases from V and 4 bases from J, with 15 bases between. Looked up from germline, CDR1 is KGHSH and CDR2 is LQKENI. CDR3 sequence reads: CASSPPSFRGFYGYTF. The CDR3 DNA follows: TGTGCCAGCTCACCACCGTCATTTCGGGGGTTCTATGGCTACACCTTC.

The sample holds a few counts of this clone. The V gene is TRBV6-5, the J gene TRBJ1-1, with D hard to call. V gave up 2 bases and J gave up 9 bases, with 7 bases separating them. The CDR3 covers 11 residues. In germline, CDR1 is MNHEY, CDR2 SVGAGI. The CDR3 spells CASSYNYQAFF. The CDR3 DNA reads TGTGCCAGCAGTTACAATTATCAAGCTTTCTTT.

This clone came up a few times. This CDR3 is also generated by other DNA sequences in the sample. This rearrangement joins TRBV5-1 to TRBJ1-1, with 8 nucleotides matching TRBD1. This CDR3 is 15 amino acids long. Per germline, CDR1 SGHRS and CDR2 YFSETQ. The V segment lost 2 bases and the J segment 0 bases; nucleotides outside the gene matches: 3. The CDR3 bases are TGCGCCAGCAGCTTAGACAGGGGCATGAACACTGAAGCTTTCTTT. Translation: CASSLDRGMNTEAFF.

The chain is built from TRBV10-3 and TRBJ2-3, with TRBD2 matching 15 bases. CDR3 length: 17 amino acids. V trimming: 6 bases; J trimming: 2 bases; junction bases outside the gene matches: 6. The germline CDR1 and CDR2 sequences are ENHRY and SYGVKD. In nucleotides, the CDR3 is TGTGCCATCAGCGAGGGACTAGCGGGGGGTACCACAGATACGCAGTATTTT. This gives the protein CAISEGLAGGTTDTQYF.

V usage is TRBV19 and J usage is TRBJ1-2; D gene unclear. V lost 4 bases and J 5 bases, leaving 14 bases between the germline ends. This CDR3 comprises 14 residues. The V gene's germline CDR1 is LNHDA and CDR2 SQIVND (reference sequence). CDR3: CASSSGQASYGYTF. The CDR3, as DNA: TGTGCCAGTAGTAGCGGGCAGGCCTCATATGGCTACACCTTC.

The J gene is TRBJ1-1, the V gene TRBV9; D perhaps matches TRBD1 (5 bases). Per the germline V gene, CDR1 is SGDLS and CDR2 is YYNGEE. The CDR3 sequence is 15 residues long. V was pared by 2 bases and J by 4 bases, with 15 bases between. CDR3 DNA sequence: TGTGCCAGCAGCGTCAGAATCGACGGGGGCACTGAAGCTTTCTTT. This gives the protein CASSVRIDGGTEAFF. The variable domain in full, completed from reference TRBV9 and TRBJ1-1, reads DSGVTQTPKHLITATGQRVTLRCSPRSGDLSVYWYQQSLDQGLQFLIQYYNGEERAKGNILERFSAQQFPDLHSELNLSSLELGDSALYFCASSVRIDGGTEAFFGQGTRLTVV.

The rearrangement uses TRBV7-9 and TRBJ1-6; D is unresolved. The CDR3 has 14 residues. Germline CDR1 reads SEHNR; CDR2 reads FQNEAQ (reference sequence). Between the trimmed V and J ends, which lost 7 bases and 7 bases, there was a span of 14 bases. The CDR3 reads CASIPGNTNSPLHF. CDR3 sequence (DNA): TGTGCCAGCATTCCCGGGAATACAAATTCACCCCTCCACTTT.

This sequence joins TRBV7-6 and TRBJ2-5, with D unresolved. The germline V gene encodes CDR1 SGHVS and CDR2 FNYEAQ. Trimming cost V 6 bases and J 7 bases, with 9 bases left between them. The CDR3 is made up of 11 amino acids. For the CDR3, the DNA is TGTGCCAGCAGAGCTTCCGGGACCCAGTACTTC. This translates into CASRASGTQYF.

The chain recombines TRBV3-1 (or the pseudogene TRBV3-2) with TRBJ1-2, with 8 nucleotides matching TRBD1. Germline V gene sequence: CDR1 LGHDT, CDR2 YNNKEL (reference sequence). This CDR3 spans 13 amino acids. With V trimmed by 4 bases and J by 7 bases, 5 bases remained unmatched. The DNA of the CDR3 is TGTGCCAGCAGCCCGGGGACAGGCGCTGGCTACACCTTC. It codes for CASSPGTGAGYTF.

The V gene is TRBV5-4, the J gene TRBJ2-4, with 7 bases identical to TRBD1. This CDR3 is 16 amino acids long. Germline loops: CDR1 SGHNT, CDR2 YYREEE (reference sequence). V lost 4 bases and J lost 0; bases outside the gene matches: 7. The CDR3 bases are TGTGCCAGCAGCACCGGGACAGAGTTAGCCAAAAACATTCAGTACTTC. Translation gives CASSTGTELAKNIQYF.

The chain joins TRBV6-5 to TRBJ1-5, with TRBD1 identical over 7 bases. Germline CDR1 reads MNHEY; CDR2 reads SVGAGI. There are 15 residues in the CDR3. V lost 0 bases, J lost 6 bases, and 5 bases stayed unmatched. The CDR3 DNA sequence: TGTGCCAGCAGTTACTCCCGGGACAGAGTTCAGCCCCAGCATTTT. Amino acids: CASSYSRDRVQPQHF.

V usage is TRBV15 and J usage is TRBJ2-3; 11 nucleotides line up with TRBD2. CDR1 is LNHNV, CDR2 YYDKDF, per germline (reference sequence). The CDR3 is made up of 16 amino acids. V shed 0 bases, J shed 3 bases, and the junction held 2 bases outside the gene matches. The CDR3 spells CATSRDLAGGTDTQYF. DNA for the CDR3: TGTGCCACCAGCAGAGATCTAGCGGGGGGAACAGATACGCAGTATTTT.

The chain combines TRBV19 with TRBJ2-1; 8 nucleotides match TRBD2. Germline V lookup: CDR1 LNHDA, CDR2 SQIVND (reference sequence). The length of the CDR3 is 15 residues. J was trimmed by 4 bases and V by 9 bases; bases with no gene match: 11. The CDR3 coding sequence is TGTGCCAGCCAAAAGCAGGCTAGCGGGTACAATGAGCAGTTCTTC. Its translation: CASQKQASGYNEQFF.

The chain employs TRBV10-3 and TRBJ1-1; a weak D match, TRBD1 (5 bases). The CDR3 has 11 amino acids. Germline CDR1 is ENHRY and CDR2 is SYGVKD. V was shortened by 11 bases and J by 1 base, with 8 bases between the two germline ends. The CDR3 is CAAGRNTEAFF. The CDR3 DNA reads as TGTGCCGCGGGACGGAACACTGAAGCTTTCTTT.

This chain joins TRBV15 and TRBJ2-1, with 8 bases fitting TRBD1. V lost 0 bases, J lost 6 bases, and 4 bases stayed unmatched. Looked up from germline, CDR1 is LNHNV and CDR2 is YYDKDF (reference sequence). The CDR3 runs 15 residues. The CDR3 DNA sequence: TGTGCCACCAGCAGAGACCCAGGACAGGGCAATGAGCAGTTCTTC. Its translation: CATSRDPGQGNEQFF.

The chain carries TRBV2 and TRBJ1-1; 7 bases agree with TRBD1. The CDR3 is 15 residues long. The junction had 7 bases not matched to a gene; V was cut back by 4 bases and J by 2 bases. The V gene's germline CDR1 is SNHLY and CDR2 FYNNEI. The CDR3 loop reads CASSGGGQINTEAFF. The CDR3 DNA follows: TGTGCCAGCAGTGGAGGGGGACAGATAAACACTGAAGCTTTCTTT.

The V gene is TRBV4-1, the J gene TRBJ1-4; no clear D. V lost 4 bases, J lost 7 bases, and 13 bases lay in between. From germline, CDR1 is MGHRA and CDR2 YSYEKL. The CDR3 contains 14 residues. CDR3 DNA: TGCGCCAGCAGCCTTCTAGCGGGAGTTGAAAAACTGTTTTTT. It codes for CASSLLAGVEKLFF.